The clone carrying this TCR beta chain was counted once. Its antigen is still unknown. This sample is drawn from a study of T cell responses to AZD1222 COVID-19 vaccine. The CDR3 has 14 amino acids. Trimming took 4 bases from V and 0 from J; bases not matched to a gene: 1. Per the germline V gene, CDR1 is LNHDA and CDR2 is SQIVND (reference sequence). This table comes from immunoSEQ multiplex PCR, and its TCRdb copy is limited to in-frame clones, with some not included. The table shows over 75,000 clones, with 80% to 90% occurring only once. Study-wide findings and caveats: Baseline seropositivity characterized only six AZD1222 recipients. White British donors predominated, females outnumbered males, and clonal diversity was possibly underestimated. Repertoires were sampled only after the peak T cell response.

Sequenced here: peripheral blood, sampled 28 days after the second AZD1222 dose. The V and J genes are TRBV19 and TRBJ2-7; 9 bases are shared with TRBD2. The sequence came from an adult who received the AZD1222 COVID-19 vaccine. In DNA, the CDR3 is TGTGCCAGTAGTAGTAGCGGGAGCTCCTACGAGCAGTACTTC. Its protein is CASSSSGSSYEQYF. Supplemented by reference TRBV19 and TRBJ2-7, the full variable domain reads DGGITQSPKYLFRKEGQNVTLSCEQNLNHDAMYWYRQDPGQGLRLIYYSQIVNDFQKGDIAEGYSVSREKKESFPLTVTSAQKNPTAFYLCASSSSGSSYEQYFGPGTRLTVT.